This T cell receptor beta chain was documented in a study of T cells in Graves' hyperthyroidism and ophthalmopathy. Findings and caveats of the study: A 13 V-J model separated ophthalmopathy from stable hyperthyroidism.

This clonotype showed up many times. Its target is unknown. For Graves' hyperthyroidism to be stable, ophthalmopathy could not progress within 18 months. Trimming took off 6 bases at V and 1 base at J, with 15 bases between the two ends. The CDR3 totals 15 residues. The investigators amplified TCR beta CDR3 regions from RNA transcripts. The HTBI primer set served for first-round RT-PCR of the TCR CDR3. TCRdb called the multiplex PCR reads again in MiXCR, with one record for every CDR3 protein. The sample comprises about 420,000 distinct CDR3 sequences, approximately 14% of which are singletons, and about 5% rests with the top ten.

This chain connects TRBV12-3 or TRBV12-4 to TRBJ2-5; D not resolved. The TCR sequence derives from a woman aged 18-30 years with Graves' hyperthyroidism. Sequences were obtained from blood. The chain's CDR3 is CASRETYRPQETQYF. CDR3 nucleotide sequence: TGTGCCAGCAGGGAGACATACCGGCCCCAAGAGACCCAGTACTTC.